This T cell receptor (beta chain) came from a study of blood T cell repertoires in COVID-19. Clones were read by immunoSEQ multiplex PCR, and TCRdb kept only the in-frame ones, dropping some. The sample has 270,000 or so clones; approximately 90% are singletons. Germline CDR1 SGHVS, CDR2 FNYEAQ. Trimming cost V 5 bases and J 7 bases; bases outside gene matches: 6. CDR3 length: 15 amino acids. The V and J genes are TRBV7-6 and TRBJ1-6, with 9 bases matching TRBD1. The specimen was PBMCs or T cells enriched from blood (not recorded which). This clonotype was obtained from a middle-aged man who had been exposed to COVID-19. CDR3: CASSLTGTGNSPLHF. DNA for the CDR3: TGTGCCAGCAGCCTCACCGGGACAGGGAATTCACCCCTCCACTTT.